The 5 T cell receptor beta chains below were found in one sample sequenced in a study of T cells in Graves' hyperthyroidism and ophthalmopathy. The source material, RNA transcripts, was used to amplify TCR beta CDR3 regions. HTBI primers drove first-round RT-PCR of the TCR CDR3. TCRdb analysed the multiplex PCR reads with MiXCR anew, one entry per CDR3 protein. The profile shows approximately 400,000 distinct CDR3 sequences, approximately 18% of them singletons. What was sequenced was blood. The receptors here all came from a man between 18 and 35 years old with Graves' ophthalmopathy.

This clonotype was seen just once. The J gene is TRBJ2-2, the V gene TRBV4-1; TRBD2 aligns across 11 bases. The CDR3 consists of 16 residues. After removal of 5 bases from V and 4 bases from J, the junction contained 6 bases not matched to a gene. Germline V gene lookup returns CDR1 MGHRA and CDR2 YSYEKL. The CDR3 loop is CASSALAGGVTGELFF. The CDR3 DNA sequence: TGCGCCAGCAGCGCCCTAGCGGGGGGAGTCACCGGGGAGCTGTTTTTT.

This chain connects TRBV19 to TRBJ1-2, with D hard to call. The CDR3 runs to 15 residues. Germline V gene lookup returns CDR1 LNHDA and CDR2 SQIVND (reference sequence). The V end was cut by 7 bases, the J end by 4 bases, with 19 bases between. Written as DNA, the CDR3 is TGTGCCAGTACCCCCGAAATGACGAGGGCCTATGGCTACACCTTC. This codes for CASTPEMTRAYGYTF. The whole variable domain, remainder taken from reference TRBV19 and TRBJ1-2, is DGGITQSPKYLFRKEGQNVTLSCEQNLNHDAMYWYRQDPGQGLRLIYYSQIVNDFQKGDIAEGYSVSREKKESFPLTVTSAQKNPTAFYLCASTPEMTRAYGYTFGSGTRLTVV.

The chain employs TRBV28 and TRBJ1-6; 10 bases are shared with TRBD1. The CDR3 length is 15 residues. J gave up 10 bases and V 4 bases, and 7 bases lay outside the gene matches. Germline V gene sequence: CDR1 MDHEN, CDR2 SYDVKM. Here the CDR3 DNA reads TGTGCCAGCAGTTCGGACAGGGGGAATAGGTCACCCCTCCACTTT. Translating it yields CASSSDRGNRSPLHF.

This chain connects TRBV12-5 to TRBJ1-2; TRBD1 matches at 9 bases. The CDR3 spans 15 residues. The V and J ends lost 5 bases and 6 bases, in that order; junction bases with no gene match: 10. Looked up from germline, CDR1 is LGHNT and CDR2 is FRNRAP. The CDR3 DNA is TGTGCTAGTGGTGCCACACCCGGGACAGGGAATGGCTACACCTTC. This codes for CASGATPGTGNGYTF.

Ten or more counts support this clonotype. The chain is built from TRBV27 and TRBJ1-1; D is possibly TRBD1 (6 bases). The CDR3 is made up of 16 amino acids. Between the trimmed V and J ends, which lost 4 bases and 0 bases, there was a span of 15 bases. CDR1 and CDR2 from the germline V gene are MNHEY and SMNVEV (reference sequence). CDR3 protein: CASSSTGTLLNTEAFF. The CDR3 nucleotides are TGTGCCAGCAGTTCAACCGGGACACTGTTGAACACTGAAGCTTTCTTT.